These 24 T cell receptor beta chains were sequenced from one sample in a study of regulatory T cells in long-lasting Graves disease. Investigators prepared the TCR beta libraries by applying iRepertoire HTBI primers and Arm-PCR of CDR3 regions. TCRdb independently ran MiXCR on the multiplex PCR reads; one entry per CDR3 protein. The data show a few hundred thousand distinct CDR3 sequences, with approximately 23% seen just once and around 30% held by the top ten. Sample time point: persistent/refractory GD, antithyroid drugs over 5 years with positive TRAb. RNA from PBMCs was the source of the TCR library. The sequences come from peripheral blood mononuclear cells (PBMCs), collected when the disease was refractory, from a patient treated with antithyroid drugs. Every receptor here comes from a woman in her thirties or forties with Graves disease.

This clonotype has a count of ten or more. This chain links TRBV7-9 with TRBJ1-5; D not certain. Per the germline V gene, CDR1 is SEHNR and CDR2 is FQNEAQ (reference sequence). Trimming removed 8 bases from V and 1 base from J, with 6 bases in between. The CDR3 runs to 12 residues. The DNA of the CDR3 is TGTGCCAGCTTCCGGAGCAATCAGCCCCAGCATTTT. It yields the protein CASFRSNQPQHF.

A few counts support this clonotype. This chain joins TRBV3-1 and TRBJ1-5, with no clear D. With 0 bases removed from V and 5 bases from J, the gap between germline ends came to 5 bases. The CDR3 sequence is 13 residues long. Germline V CDR1 and CDR2: LGHDT, YNNKEL (reference sequence). The CDR3 DNA reads TGTGCCAGCAGCCAAGAAGGGCATCAGCCCCAGCATTTT. Amino acid sequence: CASSQEGHQPQHF.

This clonotype was detected only a few times. The V call is TRBV27, the J call TRBJ1-3, with D perhaps matching TRBD1 (6 bases). Trimming shortened V by 3 bases and J by 2 bases, and 23 bases separated the two germline ends. This CDR3 region has 19 residues. CDR1 MNHEY and CDR2 SMNVEV come from the germline V gene (reference sequence). CDR3 nucleotides: TGTGCCAGCAGTTTCCGATGGGACACCCCTAATATTGCTGGAAACACCATATATTTT. It is translated as CASSFRWDTPNIAGNTIYF.

The chain carries TRBV29-1 and TRBJ2-5; D perhaps matches TRBD1 (6 bases). The ends were cut back, 6 bases at V and 5 bases at J, with 25 bases in the middle. The CDR3 is 16 amino acids. Germline CDR1 reads SQVTM; CDR2 reads ANQGSEA. CDR3: CSVGQRGVIIPETQYF. CDR3 DNA: TGCAGCGTGGGACAAAGAGGGGTAATAATCCCTGAGACCCAGTACTTC.

The sample holds many counts of this clonotype. Here the CDR3 DNA reads TGTGCCAGCAGCTTAGACCGCGGGGGCTCTGGAGATGGCTACACCTTC. It yields the protein CASSLDRGGSGDGYTF. V and J are TRBV11-2 and TRBJ1-2, with D possibly matching TRBD1 (6 bases). V was pared by 0 bases and J by 6 bases, with 17 bases between. The CDR3 loop spans 16 amino acids. CDR1 and CDR2 from the germline V gene are SGHAT and FQNNGV.

This clonotype was counted only a few times. The chain employs TRBV19 and TRBJ1-5; D gene uncertain. CDR1 LNHDA and CDR2 SQIVND come from the germline V gene (reference sequence). V gave up 8 bases and J gave up 2 bases, with 7 bases separating them. This CDR3 spans 12 amino acids. CDR3 protein: CASRYGNQPQHF. CDR3 DNA: TGTGCCAGTCGGTACGGCAATCAGCCCCAGCATTTT.

This clonotype was detected a few times. CDR3 region: CANERSGELFF. Written as DNA, the CDR3 is TGTGCCAACGAGAGGAGCGGGGAGCTGTTTTTT. The V gene is TRBV7-9, the J gene TRBJ2-2; D gene ambiguous. Looked up from germline, CDR1 is SEHNR and CDR2 is FQNEAQ (reference sequence). Trimming stripped 10 bases from V and 7 bases from J, with 10 bases between. The CDR3 covers 11 residues.

This chain uses TRBV20-1 with TRBJ2-3; a weak D match, TRBD1 (5 bases). The CDR3 has 15 amino acids. Per the germline V gene, CDR1 is DFQATT and CDR2 is SNEGSKA (reference sequence). V shed 3 bases and J shed 1 base, with 14 bases lying between them. This chain's CDR3 is CSARSGLKGTDTQYF. The CDR3 DNA reads TGCAGTGCTAGGTCAGGGCTTAAGGGCACAGATACGCAGTATTTT.

V and J are TRBV19 and TRBJ1-5, with D hard to call. This CDR3 spans 12 amino acids. Germline V lookup: CDR1 LNHDA, CDR2 SQIVND (reference sequence). V gave up 3 bases and J gave up 7 bases, with 7 bases separating them. CDR3 DNA: TGTGCCAGTAGTATCCCGCGGCAGCCCCAGCATTTT. This translates into CASSIPRQPQHF.

This clonotype was observed a handful of times. The V gene is TRBV7-2, the J gene TRBJ1-5, with D possibly being TRBD1 (5 bases). The CDR3 length is 16 residues. The V gene's germline CDR1 is SGHTA and CDR2 FQGNSA. V lost 2 bases and J 2 bases, leaving 13 bases between the germline ends. The CDR3 loop reads CASSLIEGTGNQPQHF. The DNA of the CDR3 is TGTGCCAGCAGCTTAATCGAGGGGACGGGCAATCAGCCCCAGCATTTT. The full variable domain, its missing parts supplied by reference TRBV7-2 and TRBJ1-5, is GAGVSQSPSNKVTEKGKDVELRCDPISGHTALYWYRQSLGQGLEFLIYFQGNSAPDKSGLPSDRFSAERTGGSVSTLTIQRTQQEDSAVYLCASSLIEGTGNQPQHFGDGTRLSIL.

This clonotype was seen many times. The chain uses TRBV11-2 and TRBJ1-2; TRBD1 is a possible D gene (5 bases). The CDR3 spans 12 residues. Germline CDR1 reads SGHAT; CDR2 reads FQNNGV. Trimming shortened V by 5 bases and J by 8 bases, and 12 bases separated the two germline ends. The CDR3, as DNA: TGTGCCAGCAGCGGGGGAGAGCTAGGCTACACCTTC. Its protein is CASSGGELGYTF.

This clonotype was observed a handful of times. This rearrangement joins TRBV7-2 to TRBJ1-3; 7 bases map to TRBD1. The length of the CDR3 is 18 residues. From germline, CDR1 is SGHTA and CDR2 FQGNSA. The V gene end was trimmed by 1 base and the J gene end by 2 bases; junction bases not matched to a gene: 11. The CDR3 loop is CASSLGIRDSRPGNTIYF. The CDR3 nucleotides read TGTGCCAGCAGCTTAGGTATTCGGGACAGCAGACCTGGAAACACCATATATTTT.

This rearrangement joins TRBV9 to TRBJ2-7; maybe TRBD2 (6 bases). CDR3 length: 13 residues. CDR1 and CDR2 from the germline V gene are SGDLS and YYNGEE. The V end lost 3 bases, the J end lost 8 bases, and 15 bases lay between the germline ends. The CDR3 loop reads CASSATTRSKQYF. CDR3 sequence (DNA): TGTGCCAGCAGCGCAACGACTAGGAGCAAGCAGTACTTC.

J is TRBJ2-1 and V is TRBV15, with D possibly TRBD2 on 6 matching bases. The CDR3 has 14 amino acids. V was pared by 1 base and J by 4 bases, with 8 bases between. Germline CDR1 reads LNHNV; CDR2 reads YYDKDF (reference sequence). CDR3 coding DNA: TGTGCCACCAGCAGAGGGGACTCTTACAATGAGCAGTTCTTC. It specifies CATSRGDSYNEQFF.

This rearrangement joins TRBV4-1 to TRBJ1-1, with D unresolved. The CDR3 has 14 amino acids. CDR1 MGHRA and CDR2 YSYEKL come from the germline V gene. V dropped 0 bases and J dropped 0 bases, with 5 bases sitting between them. The CDR3 nucleotides read TGCGCCAGCAGCCAAGACATCCTGAACACTGAAGCTTTCTTT. It codes for CASSQDILNTEAFF.

This sequence joins TRBV20-1 and TRBJ2-1; D unclear. The CDR3 spans 15 residues. The V gene's germline CDR1 is DFQATT and CDR2 SNEGSKA (reference sequence). V lost 4 bases, J lost 6 bases, and 19 bases lay in between. CDR3 amino acids: CSANAGPSSGNEQFF. The CDR3 DNA is TGCAGTGCTAACGCCGGCCCTTCTTCGGGCAATGAGCAGTTCTTC.

This clonotype came up a few times. The rearrangement uses TRBV11-2 and TRBJ2-7, with 9 bases aligning to TRBD2. Trimming cost V 1 base and J 0 bases; bases outside gene matches: 7. Germline assignment: CDR1 SGHAT and CDR2 FQNNGV. CDR3 length: 17 residues. CDR3 protein: CASSLALLAGASYEQYF. The CDR3 DNA reads as TGTGCCAGCAGCTTAGCCCTCTTAGCGGGAGCCTCCTACGAGCAGTACTTC.

The chain employs TRBV29-1 and TRBJ2-5; 15 bases align to TRBD2. CDR3 length equals 16 residues. Germline V gives CDR1 SQVTM, CDR2 ANQGSEA. Germline trimming cut 2 bases from V and 4 bases from J; bases unmatched to any gene: 5. CDR3 loop: CSVERTSGRARETQYF. The CDR3 DNA follows: TGCAGCGTTGAAAGGACTAGCGGGAGGGCCCGAGAGACCCAGTACTTC.

This clonotype was recorded a few times. The chain joins TRBV5-1 to TRBJ2-7; tentatively, D is TRBD1 or TRBD2 (5 bases each). V lost 0 bases and J 2 bases, leaving 12 bases between the germline ends. Per the germline V gene, CDR1 is SGHRS and CDR2 is YFSETQ. The CDR3 totals 15 residues. The CDR3 region is CASSLDFGAPYEQYF. The CDR3 nucleotides are TGCGCCAGCAGCTTGGATTTCGGGGCCCCCTACGAGCAGTACTTC.

The chain joins TRBV5-1 to TRBJ2-7; the match to TRBD1 covers 8 bases. The germline V gene has CDR1 SGHRS and CDR2 YFSETQ. Unmatched junction bases numbered 12, after V lost 4 bases and J lost 6 bases. This CDR3 comprises 15 residues. CDR3 in amino acids: CASSPGDRLSGEQYF. DNA for the CDR3: TGCGCCAGCAGCCCGGGGGACAGGTTGTCTGGCGAGCAGTACTTC. The entire variable domain, with the rest obtained from reference TRBV5-1 and TRBJ2-7, is as follows: KAGVTQTPRYLIKTRGQQVTLSCSPISGHRSVSWYQQTPGQGLQFLFEYFSETQRNKGNFPGRFSGRQFSNSRSEMNVSTLELGDSALYLCASSPGDRLSGEQYFGPGTRLTVT.

V usage is TRBV3-1 and J usage is TRBJ1-2; D may be TRBD1 (5 bases). CDR3 length: 15 amino acids. Germline values: CDR1 LGHDT, CDR2 YNNKEL (reference sequence). The V gene lost 0 bases and the J gene lost 4 bases, with 12 bases spanning the gap. Written as DNA, the CDR3 is TGTGCCAGCAGCCAAGAGGGGGGATTTGGCTATGGCTACACCTTC. Its translation: CASSQEGGFGYGYTF.

In its sample, this clonotype was seen many times. V gene TRBV2 combines with J gene TRBJ2-2; TRBD2 agrees at 11 bases. This CDR3 comprises 14 residues. Germline V lookup: CDR1 SNHLY, CDR2 FYNNEI. The V and J ends lost 6 bases and 9 bases, in that order; junction bases with no gene match: 6. The CDR3 DNA reads as TGTGCCAGCAGAGCTAGCGGGAGGTACCGGGAGCTGTTTTTT. Protein sequence: CASRASGRYRELFF.

In its sample, this clonotype was seen many times. This chain uses TRBV28 with TRBJ1-5; D may be TRBD1 (5 bases). This CDR3 comprises 13 residues. Trimming shortened V by 6 bases and J by 3 bases, and 9 bases separated the two germline ends. Germline V gene sequence: CDR1 MDHEN, CDR2 SYDVKM. The CDR3 DNA reads TGTGCCAGCAGAAGAGGGGCCAATCAGCCCCAGCATTTT. It translates to CASRRGANQPQHF.

This clonotype was detected ten times or more. The rearrangement links TRBV2 to TRBJ2-7; the D gene is possibly TRBD1 (6 bases). The CDR3 is 14 amino acids. V was cut by 6 bases and J by 5 bases, with 17 bases left in between. Germline CDR1 and CDR2: SNHLY and FYNNEI. The CDR3 nucleotides are TGTGCCAGCAGGGTGCCTACAGGGCAGGACGAGCAGTACTTC. Translating gives CASRVPTGQDEQYF.